These 32 T cell receptor beta chains share one sample of origin, sequenced in a study of shared clonotypes between healthy human individuals. The table came from immunoSEQ multiplex PCR; TCRdb's copy has only in-frame clones and leaves some out. The sample comprises hundreds of thousands of clones, around two thirds of which are singletons, and approximately 1.8% rests with the top ten. The sequencing input was memory CD4+ T cells sorted from blood. Subset defined: CD45RA-negative fraction. Source of these receptors: a woman aged 30 to 39 in good health.

The CDR3 protein is CAWRRGPNTGELFF. CDR3 bases: TGTGCCTGGCGCCGGGGACCGAACACCGGGGAGCTGTTTTTT. The chain joins TRBV30 to TRBJ2-2; TRBD1 or TRBD2 may be the D gene (5 bases each). The V gene lost 5 bases and the J gene lost 0 bases, with 10 bases spanning the gap. This CDR3 is 14 amino acids long. Germline V gene sequence: CDR1 GTSNPN, CDR2 SVGIG (reference sequence).

In this sample, this clone turned up a few times. The chain combines TRBV7-9 with TRBJ2-3; D may be TRBD1 or TRBD2 (5 bases each). The germline V and J ends were trimmed by 1 base and 0 bases, with 8 bases remaining between them. The CDR3 runs to 15 residues. Germline CDR1 reads SEHNR; CDR2 reads FQNEAQ (reference sequence). CDR3 loop: CASSLGDRSTDTQYF. Here the CDR3 DNA reads TGTGCCAGCAGCTTAGGGGACCGAAGCACAGATACGCAGTATTTT.

In this sample, this clone turned up once. The chain employs TRBV5-6 and TRBJ2-2; a weak D match, TRBD2 (6 bases). In germline, CDR1 is SGHDT, CDR2 YYEEEE. The CDR3 is made up of 15 amino acids. The V end was cut by 6 bases, the J end by 3 bases, with 15 bases between. This chain's CDR3 is CASTHEEGDTGELFF. The CDR3 nucleotides are TGTGCCAGCACCCATGAGGAGGGAGACACCGGGGAGCTGTTTTTT. Looking up the rest from reference TRBV5-6 and TRBJ2-2 gives the full variable domain: DAGVTQSPTHLIKTRGQQVTLRCSPKSGHDTVSWYQQALGQGPQFIFQYYEEEERQRGNFPDRFSGHQFPNYSSELNVNALLLGDSALYLCASTHEEGDTGELFFGEGSRLTVL.

The table lists this clone with a few counts. The chain links TRBV6-1 to TRBJ1-5; D possibly corresponds to TRBD1 (5 bases). Germline V gives CDR1 MNHNS, CDR2 SASEGT. This CDR3 is built from 13 residues. Trimming cost V 8 bases and J 4 bases, with 12 bases left between them. In DNA, the CDR3 is TGTGCCAGCGAAGAGGGGTGGAATCAGCCCCAGCATTTT. It yields the protein CASEEGWNQPQHF.

This clone showed up just a few times. CDR3 nucleotides: TGTGCCAGCAGCGCTTTGGGATGGCGGGAGGCCGGGGATACGCAGTATTTT. It specifies CASSALGWREAGDTQYF. The V and J genes are TRBV5-4 and TRBJ2-3; 8 bases align to TRBD2. The CDR3 is 17 residues long. With V trimmed by 4 bases and J by 6 bases, 16 bases remained unmatched. CDR1 is SGHNT, CDR2 YYREEE, per germline (reference sequence).

This chain links TRBV15 with TRBJ2-1, with D maybe TRBD2 (6 bases). The V end lost 1 base, the J end lost 10 bases, and 11 bases lay between the germline ends. The CDR3 runs 13 residues. CDR1 and CDR2 (germline): LNHNV, YYDKDF (reference sequence). CDR3: CATSRVSGEEQFF. Written as DNA, the CDR3 is TGTGCCACCAGCAGAGTTTCGGGAGAAGAGCAGTTCTTC. The full variable domain, completed using reference TRBV15 and TRBJ2-1, is DAMVIQNPRYQVTQFGKPVTLSCSQTLNHNVMYWYQQKSSQAPKLLFHYYDKDFNNEADTPDNFQSRRPNTSFCFLDIRSPGLGDTAMYLCATSRVSGEEQFFGPGTRLTVL.

This clone came up a few times. V usage is TRBV28 and J usage is TRBJ1-5; D remains ambiguous. This CDR3 comprises 12 residues. V gave up 7 bases and J gave up 4 bases, with 8 bases separating them. CDR1 and CDR2 from the germline V gene are MDHEN and SYDVKM. The CDR3 is CASMAPNQPQHF. CDR3 DNA sequence: TGTGCCAGCATGGCCCCTAATCAGCCCCAGCATTTT.

As to this clone: The same CDR3 arises from other DNA sequences in this sample as well. The V and J genes are TRBV7-2 and TRBJ1-1; D uncertain. Per the germline V gene, CDR1 is SGHTA and CDR2 is FQGNSA. The CDR3 loop spans 13 amino acids. Trimming took off 2 bases at V and 3 bases at J, with 7 bases between the two ends. CDR3 coding DNA: TGTGCCAGCAGCTTATGGGAGGACACTGAAGCTTTCTTT. This encodes CASSLWEDTEAFF.

This rearrangement joins TRBV7-9 to TRBJ1-4; 11 bases fit TRBD1. Germline trimming cut 4 bases from V and 6 bases from J; bases unmatched to any gene: 4. The CDR3 is made up of 15 amino acids. Germline V gene sequence: CDR1 SEHNR, CDR2 FQNEAQ (reference sequence). CDR3 region: CASSWTGGSDEKLFF. CDR3 nucleotides: TGTGCCAGCAGCTGGACAGGGGGCTCGGATGAAAAACTGTTTTTT.

This clone was detected many times. V usage is TRBV7-2 and J usage is TRBJ2-7, with 8 bases lining up with TRBD1. V dropped 2 bases and J dropped 5; count of bases not matched to a gene: 8. The CDR3 is 15 residues long. Germline CDR1 is SGHTA and CDR2 is FQGNSA. The CDR3 DNA reads as TGTGCCAGCAGCTTAAGGGGGACAGGAGGAAACGAGCAGTACTTC. Translation: CASSLRGTGGNEQYF.

This clone has a handful of counts. This CDR3 reads CATSSGASGRAREETQYF. The CDR3 DNA reads as TGTGCCACCAGCAGTGGGGCTAGCGGGAGGGCCCGGGAAGAGACCCAGTACTTC. This chain connects TRBV15 to TRBJ2-5, with 12 bases matching TRBD2. V was clipped by 3 bases and J by 3 bases; unmatched bases: 11. Germline V CDR1 and CDR2: LNHNV, YYDKDF (reference sequence). The CDR3 sequence is 18 residues long.

The gene calls are TRBV18 and TRBJ1-3, with 7 bases that match TRBD1. Per the germline V gene, CDR1 is KGHSH and CDR2 is LQKENI. The CDR3 runs to 12 residues. V was clipped by 3 bases and J by 8 bases; unmatched bases: 1. DNA of the CDR3: TGTGCCAGCTCACCTCAGGGGGACACCATATATTTT. Encoded protein: CASSPQGDTIYF.

V is TRBV5-1 and J is TRBJ1-5, with D perhaps matching TRBD1 (5 bases). Germline CDR1 reads SGHRS; CDR2 reads YFSETQ. The CDR3 is made up of 16 amino acids. The V gene lost 1 base and the J gene lost 4 bases, with 15 bases spanning the gap. This chain's CDR3 is CASSLTGEWANQPQHF. The DNA of the CDR3 is TGCGCCAGCAGCTTGACAGGAGAATGGGCTAATCAGCCCCAGCATTTT. The whole variable domain, filled in from reference TRBV5-1 and TRBJ1-5, reads KAGVTQTPRYLIKTRGQQVTLSCSPISGHRSVSWYQQTPGQGLQFLFEYFSETQRNKGNFPGRFSGRQFSNSRSEMNVSTLELGDSALYLCASSLTGEWANQPQHFGDGTRLSIL.

The chain is built from TRBV6-1 and TRBJ1-5, with no clear D. Germline lookup yields CDR1 MNHNS and CDR2 SASEGT. Trimming took off 3 bases at V and 4 bases at J, with 13 bases between the two ends. This CDR3 spans 15 amino acids. Written as DNA, the CDR3 is TGTGCCAGCAGTGATCGTGGAGTGTTTAATCAGCCCCAGCATTTT. It codes for CASSDRGVFNQPQHF.

The table lists this clone with a few counts. The chain employs TRBV9 and TRBJ1-2; the D gene is possibly TRBD1 (6 bases). Between the trimmed V and J ends, which lost 2 bases and 8 bases, there was a span of 13 bases. The CDR3 runs 13 residues. Germline lookup yields CDR1 SGDLS and CDR2 YYNGEE. DNA for the CDR3: TGTGCCAGCAGCGTTAACAGGGTCGGGGGCTACACCTTC. Translation: CASSVNRVGGYTF.

The rearrangement links TRBV19 to TRBJ2-1; no clear D gene. With 2 bases removed from V and 0 bases from J, the gap between germline ends came to 5 bases. This CDR3 region has 14 residues. Germline V lookup: CDR1 LNHDA, CDR2 SQIVND (reference sequence). CDR3 DNA sequence: TGTGCCAGTAGTATAAGTAGCTCCTACAATGAGCAGTTCTTC. It translates to CASSISSSYNEQFF.

The J gene is TRBJ2-3, the V gene TRBV6-1, with 7 bases lining up with TRBD1. This CDR3 comprises 14 residues. Unmatched junction bases numbered 5, after V lost 6 bases and J lost 2 bases. CDR1 and CDR2 from the germline V gene are MNHNS and SASEGT. As DNA, the CDR3 is TGTGCCAGCAGCCGGGACAGCCTCACAGATACGCAGTATTTT. As protein: CASSRDSLTDTQYF.

The chain employs TRBV7-2 and TRBJ2-5, with a tentative D call TRBD1 (5 bases). The CDR3 length is 15 residues. The germline CDR1 and CDR2 sequences are SGHTA and FQGNSA. The V end lost 1 base, the J end lost 2 bases, and 11 bases lay between the germline ends. CDR3 nucleotide sequence: TGTGCCAGCAGCTTAGTTTGGCAGGGACAAGAGACCCAGTACTTC. Translating gives CASSLVWQGQETQYF.

Only one count was recorded for this clone. This rearrangement joins TRBV28 to TRBJ1-2, with TRBD1 matching over 9 bases. CDR3 length: 14 residues. Per the germline V gene, CDR1 is MDHEN and CDR2 is SYDVKM. The V and J ends lost 4 bases and 7 bases, in that order; junction bases with no gene match: 7. This CDR3 is CASSSQTGGLGYTF. CDR3 bases: TGTGCCAGCAGTTCCCAGACAGGGGGTCTTGGCTACACCTTC.

The chain has TRBV5-1 and TRBJ1-3; possibly TRBD1 for D (5 bases). The CDR3 loop spans 14 amino acids. Germline values: CDR1 SGHRS, CDR2 YFSETQ. Trimming cost V 1 base and J 11 bases, with 16 bases left between them. The DNA for the CDR3 is TGCGCCAGCAGCTTGTCCCGGGACGCGTCCCCCATATATTTT. Encoded protein: CASSLSRDASPIYF.

In the case of this clone: This specimen includes other DNA sequences encoding the same CDR3. The chain joins TRBV18 to TRBJ2-7; 9 nucleotides match TRBD1. This CDR3 has 14 residues. V was pared by 1 base and J by 3 bases, with 1 base of the junction left unmatched. Germline loops: CDR1 KGHSH, CDR2 LQKENI. CDR3 nucleotides: TGTGCCAGCTCACCACGACAGGGGGTCTACGAGCAGTACTTC. It translates to CASSPRQGVYEQYF.

This rearrangement joins TRBV5-1 to TRBJ1-2; 9 positions match TRBD1. Looked up from germline, CDR1 is SGHRS and CDR2 is YFSETQ. CDR3 length: 14 residues. With V trimmed by 3 bases and J by 5 bases, 5 bases remained unmatched. The CDR3 coding sequence is TGCGCCAGCAGCTCTACGGGACAGGGTTATGGCTACACCTTC. Its translation is CASSSTGQGYGYTF. The full variable domain, in which reference TRBV5-1 and TRBJ1-2 provide the parts outside the CDR3, is KAGVTQTPRYLIKTRGQQVTLSCSPISGHRSVSWYQQTPGQGLQFLFEYFSETQRNKGNFPGRFSGRQFSNSRSEMNVSTLELGDSALYLCASSSTGQGYGYTFGSGTRLTVV.

This chain links TRBV5-1 with TRBJ1-5, with TRBD1 as a possible D gene (6 bases). Trimming stripped 4 bases from V and 6 bases from J, with 17 bases between. The CDR3 has 15 amino acids. The germline V gene has CDR1 SGHRS and CDR2 YFSETQ. This CDR3 is CASSTGPGEGQPQHF. CDR3 nucleotide sequence: TGCGCCAGCAGCACCGGACCAGGGGAGGGTCAGCCCCAGCATTTT.

The chain couples TRBV28 to TRBJ1-5, with D hard to call. The CDR3 has 15 amino acids. Germline values: CDR1 MDHEN, CDR2 SYDVKM. V was trimmed by 6 bases and J by 1 base, leaving 13 bases between them. CDR3 nucleotides: TGTGCCAGCAGCAATCGGGGTGGGAGCAATCAGCCCCAGCATTTT. It translates to CASSNRGGSNQPQHF.

This clone was seen ten or more times. The chain joins TRBV4-2 to TRBJ2-5; 10 nucleotides match TRBD2. Germline CDR1 reads LGHNA; CDR2 reads YNFKEQ. The CDR3 is made up of 17 amino acids. The V gene end was trimmed by 5 bases and the J gene end by 4 bases; junction bases not matched to a gene: 13. The CDR3 DNA reads TGTGCCAGCAGCTTGGGGCTAGCGGGAGAAGGAGGAGAGACCCAGTACTTC. Translated, it gives CASSLGLAGEGGETQYF.

V usage is TRBV11-1 and J usage is TRBJ1-1; 7 bases align to TRBD1. Germline V lookup: CDR1 SGHAT, CDR2 FQDESV (reference sequence). The CDR3 sequence is 13 residues long. The V gene end was trimmed by 5 bases and the J gene end by 6 bases; junction bases not matched to a gene: 6. The CDR3 region is CASSPGGKAEAFF. Written as DNA, the CDR3 is TGTGCCAGCAGCCCAGGGGGTAAGGCTGAAGCTTTCTTT.

The CDR3 sequence is CSARGDTQYF. Here the CDR3 DNA reads TGCAGTGCTAGGGGGGATACGCAGTATTTT. The V gene is TRBV20-1, the J gene TRBJ2-3; no definite D call. This CDR3 has 10 residues. V lost 3 bases to trimming and J lost 6 bases, with 4 bases between them. Germline V gene sequence: CDR1 DFQATT, CDR2 SNEGSKA (reference sequence).

This clone was detected only once. The chain joins TRBV5-6 to TRBJ2-5; TRBD1 is a possible D gene (5 bases). Gene TRBJ2-7 matches the end of the DNA better, so the J call may be wrong. Germline CDR1 is SGHDT and CDR2 is YYEEEE. The CDR3 loop spans 14 amino acids. The CDR3 DNA follows: TGTGCCAGCAGCCGAGGACATCCATCCTACGAGCAGTACTTC. It is translated as CASSRGHPSYEQYF.

The rearrangement links TRBV5-1 to TRBJ2-2; no definite D call. From germline, CDR1 is SGHRS and CDR2 YFSETQ. V lost 0 bases, J lost 4 bases, and 13 bases lay in between. This CDR3 comprises 16 residues. This CDR3 is CASSLEPSYSTGELFF. DNA of the CDR3: TGCGCCAGCAGCTTGGAACCGTCTTATTCCACCGGGGAGCTGTTTTTT. Full variable domain (rest looked up from reference TRBV5-1 and TRBJ2-2): KAGVTQTPRYLIKTRGQQVTLSCSPISGHRSVSWYQQTPGQGLQFLFEYFSETQRNKGNFPGRFSGRQFSNSRSEMNVSTLELGDSALYLCASSLEPSYSTGELFFGEGSRLTVL.

With respect to this clone: The same CDR3 arises from other DNA sequences in this sample as well. This rearrangement joins TRBV6-1 to TRBJ1-5; D possibly corresponds to TRBD1 (6 bases). The ends were cut back, 4 bases at V and 5 bases at J, with 9 bases in the middle. CDR3 length: 13 residues. Germline-derived CDR1 and CDR2 are MNHNS and SASEGT. CDR3 nucleotides: TGTGCCAGCAGTGGGACAGAGGATCAGCCCCAGCATTTT. Translated: CASSGTEDQPQHF.

The chain's CDR3 is CASSFPTDFNNEQFF. The CDR3 DNA follows: TGTGCCAGCAGCTTTCCTACTGACTTTAACAATGAGCAGTTCTTC. The gene calls are TRBV7-9 and TRBJ2-1, with D hard to call. The CDR3 totals 15 residues. The germline V gene has CDR1 SEHNR and CDR2 FQNEAQ (reference sequence). Deletions cut 3 bases from V and 5 bases from J, with 14 bases between.

The chain uses TRBV5-1 and TRBJ2-6; no reliable D call. V lost 5 bases, J lost 4 bases, and 10 bases lay in between. This CDR3 is 14 amino acids long. Per the germline V gene, CDR1 is SGHRS and CDR2 is YFSETQ. The CDR3 DNA reads TGCGCCAGCAGTCCGGAGACCGGGGCCAACGTCCTGACTTTC. This sequence encodes CASSPETGANVLTF.